The 14 T cell receptor beta chains reported below all come from one sample, sequenced in a study of OX40 agonist ivuxolimab in advanced cancers. The repertoire was sequenced with immunoSEQ multiplex PCR; TCRdb's copy has only in-frame clones and lacks some. Of 60,000 to 75,000 clones listed, 91% were seen once; the top ten hold around 14%. This sample comprised CD4+ or CD8+ T cells sorted from blood, obtained in a trial of the OX40 agonist ivuxolimab. The source is an adult with an advanced solid tumor such as melanoma, head and neck, liver or kidney cancer.

V is TRBV18 and J is TRBJ2-1; D ambiguous. Germline V gene lookup returns CDR1 KGHSH and CDR2 LQKENI. V was pared by 0 bases and J by 0 bases, with 9 bases between. The CDR3 sequence is 16 residues long. The CDR3 nucleotides are TGTGCCAGCTCACCACCGGTGCTAAGCTCCTACAATGAGCAGTTCTTC. Translation: CASSPPVLSSYNEQFF.

The J gene is TRBJ1-6, the V gene TRBV7-9; 7 positions agree with TRBD1. CDR3 length equals 16 residues. V trimming: 4 bases; J trimming: 3 bases; junction bases outside the gene matches: 6. Germline lookup yields CDR1 SEHNR and CDR2 FQNEAQ (reference sequence). CDR3 sequence reads: CASSSGTENYNSPLHF. CDR3 nucleotides: TGTGCCAGCAGCTCCGGGACAGAAAACTATAATTCACCCCTCCACTTT.

The chain employs TRBV10-3 and TRBJ2-3; D remains unclear. V was clipped by 5 bases and J by 6 bases, with 9 bases between them. This CDR3 is 12 amino acids long. Germline CDR1 reads ENHRY; CDR2 reads SYGVKD. This CDR3 is CAISPSVDTQYF. Here the CDR3 DNA reads TGTGCCATCAGTCCCTCGGTGGATACGCAGTATTTT.

The CDR3 spells CASSQPGQPYEQYF. DNA for the CDR3: TGCGCCAGCAGCCAACCGGGACAGCCCTACGAGCAGTACTTC. This chain links TRBV4-1 with TRBJ2-7; TRBD1 matches at 7 bases. Germline CDR1 and CDR2: MGHRA and YSYEKL. This CDR3 contains 14 residues. Trimming took 2 bases from V and 2 from J; bases not matched to a gene: 3.

The chain is built from TRBV28 and TRBJ2-7; D not certain. This CDR3 region has 12 residues. Trimming pared 5 bases from V and 4 bases from J, leaving 9 bases between. Germline assignment: CDR1 MDHEN and CDR2 SYDVKM. The CDR3, as DNA: TGTGCCAGCAGTGTAAACAATTACGAGCAGTACTTC. It encodes CASSVNNYEQYF.

This clone occurred a few times. The rearrangement uses TRBV4-3 and TRBJ1-5; no definite D call. This CDR3 comprises 15 residues. The germline gives CDR1 LGHNA, CDR2 YSLEER. V was pared by 4 bases and J by 4 bases, with 14 bases between. CDR3 amino acids: CASSRRNSDNQPQHF. The CDR3 DNA sequence: TGCGCCAGCAGCCGACGGAACAGCGATAATCAGCCCCAGCATTTT.

The chain links TRBV15 to TRBJ2-6; D perhaps matches TRBD1 (5 bases). This CDR3 spans 16 amino acids. Trimming cost V 4 bases and J 2 bases, with 12 bases left between them. Germline CDR1 is LNHNV and CDR2 is YYDKDF (reference sequence). CDR3 bases: TGTGCCACCAGCAAAGTAGGGGTCCCTGGGGCCAACGTCCTGACTTTC. Translated, it gives CATSKVGVPGANVLTF. The full variable domain, in which reference TRBV15 and TRBJ2-6 provide the parts outside the CDR3, is DAMVIQNPRYQVTQFGKPVTLSCSQTLNHNVMYWYQQKSSQAPKLLFHYYDKDFNNEADTPDNFQSRRPNTSFCFLDIRSPGLGDTAMYLCATSKVGVPGANVLTFGAGSRLTVL.

J is TRBJ2-6 and V is TRBV19; possible D gene TRBD1, 6 bases. V lost 0 bases and J lost 1, with 19 bases in between. This CDR3 contains 20 residues. CDR1 and CDR2 (germline): LNHDA, SQIVND (reference sequence). The CDR3 coding sequence is TGTGCCAGTAGTATAGAAAAGGGGGACACCCCGCGATCTGGGGCCAACGTCCTGACTTTC. It encodes CASSIEKGDTPRSGANVLTF.

This chain connects TRBV2 to TRBJ2-3, with D unresolved. Trimming pared 10 bases from V and 0 bases from J, leaving 14 bases between. Germline-derived CDR1 and CDR2 are SNHLY and FYNNEI. CDR3 length equals 14 residues. The CDR3 sequence: CAIMGTKSTDTQYF. The CDR3 DNA is TGTGCCATAATGGGAACCAAGAGCACAGATACGCAGTATTTT.

The chain employs TRBV6-6 and TRBJ2-1; no clear D gene. The V gene lost 6 bases and the J gene lost 8 bases, with 8 bases spanning the gap. CDR3 length: 11 amino acids. Per germline, CDR1 MNHNY and CDR2 SVGAGI (reference sequence). Here the CDR3 DNA reads TGTGCCAGCAGCGCGCCCTATGAGCAGTTCTTC. Its translation: CASSAPYEQFF.

V and J are TRBV5-1 and TRBJ2-3, with TRBD2 matching over 7 bases. The germline CDR1 and CDR2 sequences are SGHRS and YFSETQ. This CDR3 contains 15 residues. V lost 4 bases and J lost 5; bases outside the gene matches: 10. CDR3 sequence reads: CASSIGGGPGDTQYF. For the CDR3, the DNA is TGCGCCAGCAGCATTGGGGGAGGGCCCGGAGATACGCAGTATTTT.

This chain joins TRBV7-2 and TRBJ2-7; the D is unclear. This CDR3 comprises 14 residues. The germline gives CDR1 SGHTA, CDR2 FQGNSA. Trimming took off 4 bases at V and 4 bases at J, with 14 bases between the two ends. CDR3 bases: TGTGCCAGCAGCTCCTTTCCCGGAGTTTACGAGCAGTACTTC. It encodes CASSSFPGVYEQYF.

V usage is TRBV5-6 and J usage is TRBJ2-3, with 9 positions matching TRBD1. The length of the CDR3 is 16 residues. Trimming took 4 bases from V and 4 from J; bases not matched to a gene: 10. Germline CDR1 is SGHDT and CDR2 is YYEEEE. CDR3: CASSLDRGRVADTQYF. In DNA form, the CDR3 reads TGTGCCAGCAGCCTGGACAGGGGAAGGGTCGCAGATACGCAGTATTTT.

V is TRBV19 and J is TRBJ2-3, with D perhaps TRBD2 (6 bases). Germline CDR1 is LNHDA and CDR2 is SQIVND (reference sequence). V was clipped by 10 bases and J by 5 bases, with 19 bases between them. CDR3 length: 14 amino acids. As DNA, the CDR3 is TGTGCCATCCAGGGACCTAATAGCGGAGATACGCAGTATTTT. This encodes CAIQGPNSGDTQYF. The whole variable domain, remainder taken from reference TRBV19 and TRBJ2-3, is DGGITQSPKYLFRKEGQNVTLSCEQNLNHDAMYWYRQDPGQGLRLIYYSQIVNDFQKGDIAEGYSVSREKKESFPLTVTSAQKNPTAFYLCAIQGPNSGDTQYFGPGTRLTVL.